What follows are 21 T cell receptor beta chains derived from one specimen sequenced in a study of cytomegalovirus exposure and HLA in healthy donors. In the PCR, 60 Vbeta and 13 Jbeta primers were used. The data were produced by immunoSEQ multiplex PCR, yet TCRdb's version contains in-frame clones alone and is incomplete. The table lists about 100,000 clones, approximately 78% of them singletons. The sequencing input was PBMCs. Receptor source: a woman aged 60-70 years in good health and CMV-seronegative.

The V gene is TRBV5-4, the J gene TRBJ2-2, with a tentative D call TRBD2 (5 bases). V lost 0 bases and J lost 3, with 9 bases in between. This CDR3 is built from 15 residues. Per germline, CDR1 SGHNT and CDR2 YYREEE (reference sequence). The CDR3 loop reads CASSLDYGDTGELFF. Here the CDR3 DNA reads TGTGCCAGCAGCTTGGATTACGGGGACACCGGGGAGCTGTTTTTT.

The genes are TRBV27 and TRBJ2-1, with D perhaps matching TRBD1 (6 bases). The germline V gene has CDR1 MNHEY and CDR2 SMNVEV (reference sequence). The germline V and J ends were trimmed by 5 bases and 5 bases, with 13 bases remaining between them. This CDR3 has 14 residues. CDR3 coding DNA: TGTGCCAGCAGTCCCTGGACAGACCACAATGAGCAGTTCTTC. It encodes CASSPWTDHNEQFF.

The rearrangement uses TRBV6-5 and TRBJ1-4; D possibly corresponds to TRBD1 (6 bases). Germline V CDR1 and CDR2: MNHEY, SVGAGI. The CDR3 contains 13 residues. Between the trimmed V and J ends, which lost 8 bases and 5 bases, there was a span of 12 bases. The DNA of the CDR3 is TGTGCCAGCTCCCGACAGGAGAATGAAAAACTGTTTTTT. Translation gives CASSRQENEKLFF.

V is TRBV7-8 and J is TRBJ1-1; 12 nucleotides match TRBD1. Germline loops: CDR1 SGHVS, CDR2 FQNEAQ. The CDR3 extends over 15 amino acids. V shed 7 bases, J shed 7 bases, and the junction held 10 bases outside the gene matches. CDR3 in DNA: TGTGCCAGCACGACCCGGGACAGGGGGCTTGGTGAAGCTTTCTTT. This sequence encodes CASTTRDRGLGEAFF.

V and J are TRBV5-1 and TRBJ1-5; a possible D gene is TRBD1 (6 bases). Germline CDR1 reads SGHRS; CDR2 reads YFSETQ. V was shortened by 6 bases and J by 2 bases, with 12 bases between the two germline ends. The CDR3 length is 14 residues. In DNA form, the CDR3 reads TGCGCCAGCAAACAGGGAAGTGGCAATCAGCCCCAGCATTTT. Its translation: CASKQGSGNQPQHF.

The V and J genes are TRBV15 and TRBJ1-6; tentatively, D is TRBD1 (5 bases). CDR3 size: 15 residues. V was cut by 5 bases and J by 3 bases, with 11 bases left in between. CDR1 is LNHNV and CDR2 is YYDKDF in the germline V gene (reference sequence). The CDR3 protein is CATSAQTVYNSPLHF. The CDR3 DNA reads TGTGCCACCAGCGCACAGACAGTCTATAATTCACCCCTCCACTTT.

The chain couples TRBV7-6 to TRBJ2-3, with D tentatively TRBD2 (6 bases). CDR1 is SGHVS, CDR2 FNYEAQ, per germline. Trimming stripped 5 bases from V and 0 bases from J, with 21 bases between. The CDR3 runs 18 residues. Here the CDR3 reads CASSPWREQLKSTDTQYF. The CDR3 DNA follows: TGTGCCAGCAGCCCATGGAGGGAACAGCTCAAGAGCACAGATACGCAGTATTTT.

In its sample, this clone was seen a few times. This chain links TRBV19 with TRBJ2-1; 8 bases are a match to TRBD2. Germline CDR1 and CDR2: LNHDA and SQIVND (reference sequence). J gave up 5 bases and V 6 bases, and 12 bases lay outside the gene matches. The CDR3 is 16 amino acids. The DNA for the CDR3 is TGTGCCAGTAGACAACCGGGACTAGGTGTGCACAATGAGCAGTTCTTC. As protein: CASRQPGLGVHNEQFF.

This clone was seen just once. The chain recombines TRBV6-6 with TRBJ1-1; tentative D call: TRBD1 (6 bases). This CDR3 spans 14 amino acids. CDR1 and CDR2 from the germline V gene are MNHNY and SVGAGI (reference sequence). V lost 6 bases and J 0 bases, leaving 11 bases between the germline ends. For the CDR3, the DNA is TGTGCCAGCAGCGTGGGACAAATGAACACTGAAGCTTTCTTT. Its protein is CASSVGQMNTEAFF.

This rearrangement joins TRBV4-2 to TRBJ2-7; 10 nucleotides match TRBD2. The CDR3 is 15 residues long. The germline CDR1 and CDR2 sequences are LGHNA and YNFKEQ. V was clipped by 5 bases and J by 3 bases; unmatched bases: 7. CDR3 protein: CASSSAGGSYYEQYF. The CDR3, as DNA: TGTGCCAGCAGCTCAGCGGGAGGGTCCTACTACGAGCAGTACTTC.

V usage is TRBV7-9 and J usage is TRBJ2-7; D remains unclear. The length of the CDR3 is 12 residues. CDR1 is SEHNR, CDR2 FQNEAQ, per germline (reference sequence). V was cut by 3 bases and J by 2 bases, with 5 bases left in between. CDR3 sequence: CASSFITYEQYF. DNA of the CDR3: TGTGCCAGCAGCTTCATCACCTACGAGCAGTACTTC.

V is TRBV5-6 and J is TRBJ2-7, with D perhaps TRBD2 (5 bases). The CDR3 is 16 residues long. CDR1 is SGHDT and CDR2 is YYEEEE in the germline V gene. Trimming pared 7 bases from V and 2 bases from J, leaving 22 bases between. As DNA, the CDR3 is TGTGCCAGCGATCGTGGGATCGGGGTTATGCCCTACGAGCAGTACTTC. This sequence encodes CASDRGIGVMPYEQYF.

The chain couples TRBV4-1 to TRBJ2-5, with D possibly being TRBD2 (5 bases). The germline V gene encodes CDR1 MGHRA and CDR2 YSYEKL. This CDR3 comprises 15 residues. Trimming pared 1 base from V and 0 bases from J, leaving 9 bases between. The CDR3 sequence: CASSQGQRYQETQYF. CDR3 in DNA: TGCGCCAGCAGCCAAGGCCAGCGGTACCAAGAGACCCAGTACTTC.

This clone was counted a single time. This chain links TRBV10-3 with TRBJ1-5; D unresolved. V dropped 0 bases and J dropped 4 bases, with 10 bases sitting between them. This CDR3 spans 15 amino acids. Per germline, CDR1 ENHRY and CDR2 SYGVKD. In nucleotides, the CDR3 is TGTGCCATCAGTGAGTCGATACAGACGAATCAGCCCCAGCATTTT. This sequence encodes CAISESIQTNQPQHF.

The genes are TRBV6-5 and TRBJ1-6; D is possibly TRBD1 (5 bases). V was trimmed by 0 bases and J by 8 bases, leaving 11 bases between them. CDR3 length: 15 amino acids. Germline assignment: CDR1 MNHEY and CDR2 SVGAGI. CDR3 sequence: CASSYSRPGDSPLHF. CDR3 DNA: TGTGCCAGCAGTTACTCAAGGCCGGGGGATTCACCCCTCCACTTT.

The chain carries TRBV27 and TRBJ1-2, with 8 positions matching TRBD1. The CDR3 loop spans 14 amino acids. V trimming: 5 bases; J trimming: 8 bases; junction bases outside the gene matches: 10. Germline-derived CDR1 and CDR2 are MNHEY and SMNVEV (reference sequence). CDR3 in amino acids: CASSPGQGLWGYTF. CDR3 nucleotide sequence: TGTGCCAGCAGTCCCGGACAGGGCCTATGGGGCTACACCTTC.

The V and J genes are TRBV4-3 and TRBJ2-7; 8 bases map to TRBD2. Germline V lookup: CDR1 LGHNA, CDR2 YSLEER. The CDR3 sequence is 16 residues long. Trimming cost V 4 bases and J 1 base; bases outside gene matches: 9. CDR3 sequence: CASSPDTSGTSYEQYF. For the CDR3, the DNA is TGCGCCAGCAGCCCAGATACTAGCGGAACGTCCTACGAGCAGTACTTC.

V usage is TRBV29-1 and J usage is TRBJ1-6; D is undetermined. Trimming removed 7 bases at V and 7 bases at J, with 17 bases between. Germline V gene sequence: CDR1 SQVTM, CDR2 ANQGSEA. The CDR3 contains 14 residues. The CDR3 DNA sequence: TGCAGCGCAAAGGAGGGCAACTCGAATTCACCCCTCCACTTT. This encodes CSAKEGNSNSPLHF. The variable domain in full, with the rest retrieved from reference TRBV29-1 and TRBJ1-6, is SAVISQKPSRDICQRGTSLTIQCQVDSQVTMMFWYRQQPGQSLTLIATANQGSEATYESGFVIDKFPISRPNLTFSTLTVSNMSPEDSSIYLCSAKEGNSNSPLHFGNGTRLTVT.

The chain recombines TRBV4-3 with TRBJ1-3; weak D call: TRBD1 (6 bases). Deletions cut 1 base from V and 4 bases from J, with 17 bases between. Germline V gives CDR1 LGHNA, CDR2 YSLEER. This CDR3 is 17 amino acids long. The CDR3 reads CASSQVLHHGTGNTIYF. As DNA, the CDR3 is TGCGCCAGCAGCCAAGTCCTCCATCATGGGACAGGAAACACCATATATTTT.

The chain uses TRBV10-3 and TRBJ1-5, with 7 bases aligning to TRBD1. The CDR3 extends over 14 amino acids. Germline lookup yields CDR1 ENHRY and CDR2 SYGVKD. Trimming at V came to 6 bases and at J to 1 base, leaving 3 bases not matched to a gene. The CDR3 nucleotides are TGTGCCATCAGCCTGGGACAGAGCAATCAGCCCCAGCATTTT. Protein: CAISLGQSNQPQHF.

CDR3 sequence (DNA): TGTGCCAGCAGCGCCCGATTTACTAGCGGGGTATACTACGAGCAGTACTTC. This translates into CASSARFTSGVYYEQYF. The chain has TRBV7-8 and TRBJ2-7; TRBD2 matches 10 bases. J lost 3 bases, V lost 5 bases, and 13 bases had no gene match. Germline V lookup: CDR1 SGHVS, CDR2 FQNEAQ. The CDR3 runs to 17 residues.